One and the same sample provided the 24 T cell receptor beta chains below, sequenced in a study of cytomegalovirus exposure and HLA in healthy donors. PCR amplification relied on 60 Vbeta primers (plus 13 Jbeta primers). TCRdb keeps only in-frame clones here, not all; method: immunoSEQ multiplex PCR. Of 50,000 to 55,000 clones in the sample, around 81% are singletons; the top ten hold roughly 2.4%. Sequenced input: PBMCs. These receptors originate from a boy aged 5-17 years in good health and CMV-seropositive.

This chain uses TRBV7-3 with TRBJ2-4, with a possible D match to TRBD2 (5 bases). With 2 bases removed from V and 3 bases from J, the gap between germline ends came to 11 bases. The CDR3 covers 15 residues. Per germline, CDR1 SGHTA and CDR2 FQGTGA. The CDR3 nucleotides read TGTGCCAGCAGCTTACCGGGTGGAGGCAAAAACATTCAGTACTTC. Amino acid sequence: CASSLPGGGKNIQYF.

This rearrangement joins TRBV4-2 to TRBJ2-3, with 9 bases identical to TRBD2. V was pared by 0 bases and J by 3 bases, with 10 bases of the junction left unmatched. The germline V gene has CDR1 LGHNA and CDR2 YNFKEQ. This CDR3 is built from 18 residues. CDR3 in amino acids: CASSQDHRAGGETDTQYF. The CDR3 DNA is TGTGCCAGCAGCCAAGATCATCGGGCGGGGGGGGAAACAGATACGCAGTATTTT.

The chain uses TRBV6-1 and TRBJ2-5; D is possibly TRBD2 (6 bases). TRBJ2-7 matches the DNA end more closely, so the J call is doubtful. CDR1 is MNHNS, CDR2 SASEGT, per germline. This CDR3 region has 15 residues. The CDR3 sequence is CASSEAPGASYEQYF. CDR3 coding DNA: TGTGCCAGCAGTGAAGCACCGGGAGCTTCCTACGAGCAGTACTTC.

The sample holds a few counts of this clone. The DNA for the CDR3 is TGTGCCAGCAGCTTAGGTAGCTCCTATAATTCACCCCTCCACTTT. This encodes CASSLGSSYNSPLHF. The rearrangement joins TRBV7-8 to TRBJ1-6, with no clear D. The length of the CDR3 is 15 residues. Trimming cost V 1 base and J 0 bases, with 4 bases left between them. CDR1 and CDR2 from the germline V gene are SGHVS and FQNEAQ.

The J gene is TRBJ1-4, the V gene TRBV5-1, with 7 bases identical to TRBD1. V was clipped by 4 bases and J by 7 bases; unmatched bases: 10. The CDR3 runs to 15 residues. CDR1 is SGHRS and CDR2 is YFSETQ in the germline V gene. The CDR3 DNA is TGCGCCAGCAGCGCCCGACAGGGAGGCGCTGAAAAACTGTTTTTT. It yields the protein CASSARQGGAEKLFF.

The chain carries TRBV9 and TRBJ2-7; D is perhaps TRBD1 (5 bases). CDR3 size: 14 residues. Germline V gene sequence: CDR1 SGDLS, CDR2 YYNGEE. Trimming stripped 0 bases from V and 2 bases from J, with 9 bases between. CDR3 amino acids: CASSVEKGTYEQYF. In DNA, the CDR3 is TGTGCCAGCAGCGTAGAGAAGGGGACCTACGAGCAGTACTTC.

The V gene is TRBV5-8, the J gene TRBJ2-1; no firm D call. With 4 bases removed from V and 13 bases from J, the gap between germline ends came to 15 bases. Looked up from germline, CDR1 is SGHTS and CDR2 is YDEGEE. CDR3 length equals 12 residues. The CDR3 DNA follows: TGTGCCAGCAGCGAAACTTTACTGATACAGTTCTTC. As protein: CASSETLLIQFF.

Details on this clone: One junction end disagrees with the germline gene, perhaps due to a read error. The rearrangement joins TRBV2 to TRBJ1-4, with D hard to call. CDR1 is SNHLY, CDR2 FYNNEI, per germline. This CDR3 region has 12 residues. The chain's CDR3 is CGSRGLYEKLFF. The CDR3 DNA is TGTGGCAGCCGAGGGCTTTACGAAAAACTGTTTTTT.

The chain uses TRBV5-1 and TRBJ1-5; TRBD1 agrees at 7 bases. CDR3 length: 14 amino acids. Germline-derived CDR1 and CDR2 are SGHRS and YFSETQ. J was trimmed by 3 bases and V by 4 bases; bases with no gene match: 4. CDR3 residues: CASSPGTVNQPQHF. CDR3 coding DNA: TGCGCCAGCAGCCCCGGGACAGTCAATCAGCCCCAGCATTTT.

This clone was counted between two and nine times. V is TRBV6-1 and J is TRBJ1-5; D ambiguous. The CDR3 is 13 residues long. Per germline, CDR1 MNHNS and CDR2 SASEGT. V was trimmed by 6 bases and J by 0 bases, leaving 6 bases between them. The CDR3 reads CASSYYSNQPQHF. The CDR3 coding sequence is TGTGCCAGCAGCTACTATAGCAATCAGCCCCAGCATTTT.

This chain links TRBV7-9 with TRBJ2-3, with TRBD2 matching 7 bases. Germline lookup yields CDR1 SEHNR and CDR2 FQNEAQ (reference sequence). CDR3 length equals 14 residues. Trimming at V came to 2 bases and at J to 6 bases, leaving 5 bases not matched to a gene. The DNA for the CDR3 is TGTGCCAGCAGCTTAATGGGGGAGGGGGATACGCAGTATTTT. Amino acids: CASSLMGEGDTQYF.

This chain joins TRBV18 and TRBJ1-2; 8 bases match TRBD1. The ends lost 3 bases at V and 8 bases at J; junction bases unmatched: 14. CDR1 is KGHSH, CDR2 LQKENI, per germline. The CDR3 runs to 16 residues. The DNA of the CDR3 is TGTGCCAGCTCACCTCGACGGGGACAGGTATCGGCCGGCTACACCTTC. Its translation: CASSPRRGQVSAGYTF.

This sequence joins TRBV5-1 and TRBJ2-7; 10 positions match TRBD1. The CDR3 runs 15 residues. V lost 4 bases to trimming and J lost 4 bases; unmatched junction nucleotides: 8. Germline CDR1 and CDR2: SGHRS and YFSETQ. As DNA, the CDR3 is TGCGCCAGCAGCCCCGGACAGGGGGAATGGTACGAGCAGTACTTC. Translated: CASSPGQGEWYEQYF.

The CDR3 bases are TGTGCCAGCAGCCAGGGGTTCTCCGGGGAGCTGTTTTTT. Its protein is CASSQGFSGELFF. V is TRBV27 and J is TRBJ2-2; a possible D gene is TRBD1 (6 bases). The length of the CDR3 is 13 residues. V shed 6 bases and J shed 6 bases, with 11 bases lying between them. Germline V gene sequence: CDR1 MNHEY, CDR2 SMNVEV (reference sequence).

The chain couples TRBV15 to TRBJ1-5, with D maybe TRBD1 (5 bases). Germline values: CDR1 LNHNV, CDR2 YYDKDF (reference sequence). CDR3 length equals 15 residues. Trimming took 5 bases from V and 3 from J, leaving 14 bases between them. Here the CDR3 DNA reads TGTGCCACCAGCCGAATGCGTGGGGCCAATCAGCCCCAGCATTTT. Protein product: CATSRMRGANQPQHF.

The rearrangement joins TRBV19 to TRBJ1-1, with D perhaps TRBD1 (5 bases). From germline, CDR1 is LNHDA and CDR2 SQIVND (reference sequence). Trimming cost V 3 bases and J 2 bases, with 10 bases left between them. The length of the CDR3 is 14 residues. CDR3 sequence reads: CASSISGDNTEAFF. The CDR3 DNA is TGTGCCAGTAGTATTTCGGGGGATAACACTGAAGCTTTCTTT. Using reference TRBV19 and TRBJ1-1 for the parts outside the CDR3, the full variable domain is DGGITQSPKYLFRKEGQNVTLSCEQNLNHDAMYWYRQDPGQGLRLIYYSQIVNDFQKGDIAEGYSVSREKKESFPLTVTSAQKNPTAFYLCASSISGDNTEAFFGQGTRLTVV.

The chain has TRBV4-1 and TRBJ1-3; D possibly corresponds to TRBD1 (5 bases). V was shortened by 4 bases and J by 7 bases, with 14 bases between the two germline ends. In germline, CDR1 is MGHRA, CDR2 YSYEKL. The CDR3 is made up of 14 amino acids. CDR3 bases: TGCGCCAGCAGCCCTTGGAGCGGGGCTAACACCATATATTTT. Amino acid sequence: CASSPWSGANTIYF.

The genes are TRBV9 and TRBJ2-6; D perhaps matches TRBD1 (5 bases). Germline CDR1 reads SGDLS; CDR2 reads YYNGEE. V was trimmed by 0 bases and J by 4 bases, leaving 14 bases between them. This CDR3 is built from 17 residues. CDR3 in DNA: TGTGCCAGCAGCGTAGCCCATGACAGCTCCGGGGCCAACGTCCTGACTTTC. This translates into CASSVAHDSSGANVLTF. Using reference TRBV9 and TRBJ2-6 for the parts outside the CDR3, the full variable domain is DSGVTQTPKHLITATGQRVTLRCSPRSGDLSVYWYQQSLDQGLQFLIQYYNGEERAKGNILERFSAQQFPDLHSELNLSSLELGDSALYFCASSVAHDSSGANVLTFGAGSRLTVL.

This rearrangement joins TRBV29-1 to TRBJ2-3; D is unresolved. Germline V lookup: CDR1 SQVTM, CDR2 ANQGSEA. V was trimmed by 3 bases and J by 1 base, leaving 8 bases between them. This CDR3 has 13 amino acids. The CDR3 is CSVDSEGTDTQYF. The CDR3, as DNA: TGCAGCGTTGATAGTGAAGGCACAGATACGCAGTATTTT.

The chain employs TRBV2 and TRBJ1-1; 9 bases map to TRBD1. The CDR3 runs to 15 residues. Germline CDR1 reads SNHLY; CDR2 reads FYNNEI. Unmatched junction bases numbered 7, after V lost 6 bases and J lost 2 bases. CDR3 sequence (DNA): TGTGCCAGCAGGGGGGGGACAGGGACCAACACTGAAGCTTTCTTT. The encoded protein is CASRGGTGTNTEAFF. The entire variable domain, with the rest obtained from reference TRBV2 and TRBJ1-1, is as follows: EPEVTQTPSHQVTQMGQEVILRCVPISNHLYFYWYRQILGQKVEFLVSFYNNEISEKSEIFDDQFSVERPDGSNFTLKIRSTKLEDSAMYFCASRGGTGTNTEAFFGQGTRLTVV.

This clone occurred once. The rearrangement links TRBV7-9 to TRBJ1-5; D unclear. Germline lookup yields CDR1 SEHNR and CDR2 FQNEAQ (reference sequence). Trimming took 5 bases from V and 12 from J, leaving 14 bases between them. The CDR3 is 12 amino acids. CDR3 nucleotides: TGTGCCAGCAGCGCCGGGAGCCAGAGCCAGCATTTT. Encoded protein: CASSAGSQSQHF.

V is TRBV7-8 and J is TRBJ1-3; no clear D gene. Trimming pared 4 bases from V and 0 bases from J, leaving 10 bases between. Germline V gene sequence: CDR1 SGHVS, CDR2 FQNEAQ. The CDR3 runs to 15 residues. Written as DNA, the CDR3 is TGTGCCAGCAGCTCTACCGAGCTCTCTGGAAACACCATATATTTT. It is translated as CASSSTELSGNTIYF.

The V gene is TRBV10-1, the J gene TRBJ2-5, with D perhaps matching TRBD1 (5 bases). CDR1 is WNHNN, CDR2 SYGVQD, per germline (reference sequence). The V gene lost 8 bases and the J gene lost 12 bases, with 13 bases spanning the gap. The CDR3 has 10 amino acids. The CDR3 here is CASPEDKEYF. DNA for the CDR3: TGCGCCAGCCCTGAGGACAAGGAGTACTTC.

The chain recombines TRBV27 with TRBJ1-1; 7 bases line up with TRBD1. Trimming cost V 5 bases and J 0 bases; bases outside gene matches: 6. The CDR3 extends over 15 amino acids. Germline V lookup: CDR1 MNHEY, CDR2 SMNVEV (reference sequence). CDR3 region: CASSADRFMNTEAFF. The CDR3 region has the DNA TGTGCCAGCAGTGCGGACAGGTTCATGAACACTGAAGCTTTCTTT.